This TCR beta chain was sequenced during a study of blood T cell repertoires in COVID-19. Study overall: The study drew acute and convalescent COVID-19 samples from the United States, Italy and Spain. T cells, B-cell-depleted T cells, or PBMCs provided the cDNA or gDNA that served as material.

How the authors handled the data: By means of reference gene primer amplification, nucleated cell counts were estimated. Clones were read by immunoSEQ multiplex PCR, and TCRdb kept only the in-frame ones, dropping some. V and J calls and clone size are given by that table; D and trimming were obtained from the DNA. The data show roughly 40,000 clones, with approximately 85% seen just once and approximately 13% held by the top ten. This clone was seen a handful of times. This CDR3 has 13 residues. The V end was cut by 6 bases, the J end by 7 bases, with 12 bases between. Germline assignment: CDR1 LNHDA and CDR2 SQIVND (reference sequence).

Sequenced input: peripheral blood. This sequence originates from a woman aged 70-85 years in a cohort sampled during active COVID-19. The chain links TRBV19 to TRBJ1-4; possibly TRBD1 for D (6 bases). CDR3 protein: CASSPKDSEKLFF. The DNA for the CDR3 is TGTGCCAGTAGCCCCAAGGACAGTGAAAAACTGTTTTTT. The variable domain in full, completed from reference TRBV19 and TRBJ1-4, reads DGGITQSPKYLFRKEGQNVTLSCEQNLNHDAMYWYRQDPGQGLRLIYYSQIVNDFQKGDIAEGYSVSREKKESFPLTVTSAQKNPTAFYLCASSPKDSEKLFFGSGTQLSVL.